The 30 T cell receptor beta chains reported below all come from one sample, sequenced in a study of T cell responses to AZD1222 COVID-19 vaccine. Sequencing was performed with immunoSEQ multiplex PCR; in TCRdb, only in-frame clones are kept and a portion is missing. The data show about 120,000 clones, around 90% seen once. The sequencing used peripheral blood, collected on day 0 of AZD1222 vaccination. The receptor set was obtained from an adult in good health.

This chain uses TRBV10-3 with TRBJ2-7; 11 bases line up with TRBD1. The CDR3 has 14 residues. The J segment lost 3 bases and the V segment lost 6 bases, leaving 4 bases of the junction unmatched. Germline loops: CDR1 ENHRY, CDR2 SYGVKD. CDR3 nucleotides: TGTGCCATCAGCGGGGGACAGGGGGGCTACGAGCAGTACTTC. Translating gives CAISGGQGGYEQYF.

V usage is TRBV30 and J usage is TRBJ2-7; no reliable D call. Germline V gives CDR1 GTSNPN, CDR2 SVGIG (reference sequence). The V gene lost 6 bases and the J gene lost 0 bases, with 9 bases spanning the gap. The CDR3 loop spans 12 amino acids. The CDR3 region is CACRDFSYEQYF. The CDR3 nucleotides read TGTGCCTGTCGAGATTTCTCCTACGAGCAGTACTTC.

V is TRBV5-1 and J is TRBJ2-7, with 8 bases matching TRBD1. The CDR3 sequence is 14 residues long. Per germline, CDR1 SGHRS and CDR2 YFSETQ. V shed 1 base and J 6 bases; nucleotides not matched to a gene: 6. CDR3 residues: CASSLFQGASEQYF. Here the CDR3 DNA reads TGCGCCAGCAGCTTGTTCCAGGGGGCTAGCGAGCAGTACTTC.

The gene calls are TRBV4-1 and TRBJ2-3; D is ambiguous. The germline V gene has CDR1 MGHRA and CDR2 YSYEKL. Trimming took off 3 bases at V and 11 bases at J, with 15 bases between the two ends. The CDR3 loop spans 13 amino acids. This CDR3 is CASSHQATRGQYF. The CDR3 nucleotides are TGCGCCAGCAGCCATCAAGCAACCCGAGGGCAGTATTTT.

A note on this clone: The same CDR3 is also encoded by other DNA sequences in this sample. The chain uses TRBV28 and TRBJ1-2, with D unclear. V was cut by 2 bases and J by 5 bases, with 6 bases left in between. The CDR3 extends over 12 amino acids. Germline assignment: CDR1 MDHEN and CDR2 SYDVKM. CDR3: CASSLQLYGYTF. CDR3 nucleotides: TGTGCCAGCAGTTTACAGTTGTATGGCTACACCTTC.

The rearrangement joins TRBV5-1 to TRBJ2-3; D is ambiguous. CDR1 and CDR2 (germline): SGHRS, YFSETQ. Trimming cost V 5 bases and J 2 bases, with 9 bases left between them. The CDR3 extends over 13 amino acids. CDR3 nucleotide sequence: TGCGCCAGCAGGAGCTTGGACACAGATACGCAGTATTTT. Protein sequence: CASRSLDTDTQYF.

The chain combines TRBV23-1 with TRBJ2-3, with D perhaps matching TRBD1 (6 bases). TRBV23-1 is given ORF status, its function remaining uncertain. V gave up 0 bases and J gave up 0 bases, with 19 bases separating them. The CDR3 is 19 residues long. CDR3 coding DNA: TGCGCCAGCAGTCAATCGGGGGCACGGATCGACCCCAGCACAGATACGCAGTATTTT. This translates into CASSQSGARIDPSTDTQYF.

The chain links TRBV5-1 to TRBJ2-1; TRBD2 matches 7 bases. Trimming cost V 4 bases and J 8 bases; bases outside gene matches: 12. Germline V gene data show CDR1 as SGHRS and CDR2 as YFSETQ. This CDR3 is built from 15 residues. The CDR3 DNA is TGCGCCAGCAGCCCACCGACGACTAGCAAACATGAGCAGTTCTTC. Encoded protein: CASSPPTTSKHEQFF.

The V gene is TRBV3-1 (or the pseudogene TRBV3-2), the J gene TRBJ1-3, with D tentatively TRBD1 (5 bases). Germline values: CDR1 LGHDT, CDR2 YNNKEL (reference sequence). Trimming stripped 5 bases from V and 0 bases from J, with 14 bases between. CDR3 size: 16 residues. The CDR3 spells CASSTLTGTSGNTIYF. DNA of the CDR3: TGTGCCAGCAGCACACTAACGGGGACCTCTGGAAACACCATATATTTT.

The V and J genes are TRBV27 and TRBJ1-4; 8 nucleotides agree with TRBD1. The CDR3 contains 15 residues. Germline V gene lookup returns CDR1 MNHEY and CDR2 SMNVEV (reference sequence). Unmatched junction bases numbered 6, after V lost 1 base and J lost 8 bases. CDR3: CASSLLQGAGEKLFF. The CDR3 DNA sequence: TGTGCCAGCAGTTTATTGCAGGGGGCAGGAGAAAAACTGTTTTTT.

This chain uses TRBV29-1 with TRBJ1-1; D is unresolved. CDR1 and CDR2 (germline): SQVTM, ANQGSEA. CDR3 length: 11 residues. The V end lost 5 bases, the J end lost 11 bases, and 15 bases lay between the germline ends. The CDR3 is CSVRSSGVAFF. DNA of the CDR3: TGCAGCGTTCGGAGTTCTGGGGTGGCTTTCTTT. Using reference TRBV29-1 and TRBJ1-1 for the parts outside the CDR3, the full variable domain is SAVISQKPSRDICQRGTSLTIQCQVDSQVTMMFWYRQQPGQSLTLIATANQGSEATYESGFVIDKFPISRPNLTFSTLTVSNMSPEDSSIYLCSVRSSGVAFFGQGTRLTVV.

CDR3 DNA sequence: TGTGCCAGTAGTATTCGGTCGGGCAGGGGGCCAGATTCACCCCTCCACTTT. It is translated as CASSIRSGRGPDSPLHF. The genes are TRBV19 and TRBJ1-6; 8 bases fit TRBD1. With V trimmed by 3 bases and J by 8 bases, 12 bases remained unmatched. Per germline, CDR1 LNHDA and CDR2 SQIVND (reference sequence). The CDR3 is 17 residues long.

The V call is TRBV7-6, the J call TRBJ1-1, with D perhaps TRBD1 (5 bases). V lost 2 bases to trimming and J lost 1 base, with 11 bases between them. The CDR3 is made up of 15 amino acids. The germline V gene encodes CDR1 SGHVS and CDR2 FNYEAQ. CDR3 loop: CASSLLDGGNTEAFF. CDR3 DNA sequence: TGTGCCAGCAGCTTATTGGACGGGGGGAACACTGAAGCTTTCTTT.

This chain uses TRBV19 with TRBJ2-1, with D possibly matching TRBD2 (7 bases). V was cut by 7 bases and J by 8 bases, with 12 bases left in between. The CDR3 length is 12 residues. CDR1 is LNHDA, CDR2 SQIVND, per germline (reference sequence). CDR3 DNA: TGTGCCAGTACCCAAGGGGGGGATGAGCAGTTCTTC. As protein: CASTQGGDEQFF.

V gene TRBV10-3 combines with J gene TRBJ2-1; D possibly matches TRBD1 or TRBD2 (5 bases each). CDR1 and CDR2 (germline): ENHRY, SYGVKD. Trimming removed 6 bases from V and 7 bases from J, with 13 bases in between. CDR3 length: 13 amino acids. This CDR3 reads CAIRGVLVNEQFF. The CDR3 DNA is TGTGCCATCAGGGGGGTACTAGTAAATGAGCAGTTCTTC.

CDR3 bases: TGTGCCAGCAGTGAATATGTGGGTTCCACAGATACGCAGTATTTT. Translation: CASSEYVGSTDTQYF. The chain employs TRBV25-1 and TRBJ2-3; D not certain. CDR1 is MGHDK, CDR2 SYGVNS, per germline. The CDR3 has 15 residues. V was clipped by 0 bases and J by 2 bases, with 9 bases between them.

On this clone itself: One junction end disagrees with the germline gene, perhaps due to a read error. Other DNA variants within this sample encode the same CDR3. The chain combines TRBV19 with TRBJ1-5; no clear D. Looked up from germline, CDR1 is LNHDA and CDR2 is SQIVND (reference sequence). The CDR3 contains 16 residues. DNA of the CDR3: TGCGCCAGTAGTATTTCAGGCCCGCGGAGCAATCAGCCCCAGCATTTT. This translates into CASSISGPRSNQPQHF.

This clone was seen only a few times. This rearrangement joins TRBV11-3 to TRBJ2-1; D remains ambiguous. Germline-derived CDR1 and CDR2 are SGHNT and YENEEA. CDR3 size: 14 residues. Trimming took 2 bases from V and 0 from J, leaving 5 bases between them. The CDR3 sequence is CASSLRASYNEQFF. CDR3 in DNA: TGTGCCAGCAGCTTAAGGGCCTCCTACAATGAGCAGTTCTTC.

The chain links TRBV28 to TRBJ2-1; no reliable D call. CDR3 length: 16 amino acids. Trimming removed 3 bases at V and 5 bases at J, with 17 bases between. Germline CDR1 reads MDHEN; CDR2 reads SYDVKM. The chain's CDR3 is CASSFPPRRPNNEQFF. DNA for the CDR3: TGTGCCAGCAGTTTCCCCCCGAGACGACCGAACAATGAGCAGTTCTTC.

This clone was observed a single time. The chain uses TRBV7-6 and TRBJ1-5; 7 bases fit TRBD1. Germline CDR1 reads SGHVS; CDR2 reads FNYEAQ. CDR3 length: 18 residues. The junction had 12 bases not matched to a gene; V was cut back by 1 base and J by 3 bases. CDR3: CASSLVLWGGGPNQPQHF. DNA of the CDR3: TGTGCCAGCAGCTTAGTTTTGTGGGGAGGGGGCCCCAATCAGCCCCAGCATTTT.

The chain combines TRBV12-3 or TRBV12-4 with TRBJ1-2; D is perhaps TRBD1 (5 bases). V shed 3 bases and J shed 5 bases, with 10 bases lying between them. CDR3 size: 13 residues. The CDR3 sequence: CASSFSGLYGYTF. The CDR3 coding sequence is TGTGCCAGCAGTTTTTCGGGGCTGTATGGCTACACCTTC.

This clone came up once. The J gene is TRBJ1-6, the V gene TRBV9, with TRBD1 matching 10 bases. The CDR3 sequence is 16 residues long. Trimming cost V 3 bases and J 6 bases; bases outside gene matches: 6. Germline-derived CDR1 and CDR2 are SGDLS and YYNGEE. The CDR3 sequence: CASSGGQGVFNSPLHF. For the CDR3, the DNA is TGTGCCAGCAGCGGAGGACAGGGGGTTTTTAATTCACCCCTCCACTTT.

This clone was seen only a few times. V is TRBV11-1 and J is TRBJ1-6; no firm D call. The CDR3 is 15 amino acids. The V gene's germline CDR1 is SGHAT and CDR2 FQDESV (reference sequence). Trimming removed 0 bases from V and 7 bases from J, with 10 bases in between. The DNA of the CDR3 is TGTGCCAGCAGCTTAGCGTCCCAGCGGAATTCACCCCTCCACTTT. Translated: CASSLASQRNSPLHF.

The chain is built from TRBV5-1 and TRBJ2-1; D gene unclear. CDR3 length: 15 amino acids. In germline, CDR1 is SGHRS, CDR2 YFSETQ. Deletions cut 0 bases from V and 2 bases from J, with 9 bases between. CDR3 DNA: TGCGCCAGCAGCTTGGATCCTGAGACCTACAATGAGCAGTTCTTC. Encoded protein: CASSLDPETYNEQFF. Complete variable domain (other parts from reference TRBV5-1 and TRBJ2-1): KAGVTQTPRYLIKTRGQQVTLSCSPISGHRSVSWYQQTPGQGLQFLFEYFSETQRNKGNFPGRFSGRQFSNSRSEMNVSTLELGDSALYLCASSLDPETYNEQFFGPGTRLTVL.

This clone was seen once. The chain couples TRBV5-1 to TRBJ2-5; 10 bases agree with TRBD1. V dropped 1 base and J dropped 8; count of bases not matched to a gene: 11. The CDR3 consists of 16 residues. The germline V gene has CDR1 SGHRS and CDR2 YFSETQ. The CDR3 DNA reads as TGCGCCAGCAGCTTGATAGGACAGGGGGAAGGGGGCACCCAGTACTTC. It codes for CASSLIGQGEGGTQYF.

This clone has a single count. The chain combines TRBV5-1 with TRBJ2-7, with 9 bases lining up with TRBD1. The CDR3 has 14 amino acids. After removal of 3 bases from V and 2 bases from J, the junction contained 3 bases not matched to a gene. Germline values: CDR1 SGHRS, CDR2 YFSETQ. CDR3 protein: CASSSRDRAYEQYF. DNA for the CDR3: TGCGCCAGCAGCTCCAGGGACAGGGCCTACGAGCAGTACTTC.

The chain carries TRBV7-2 and TRBJ1-5, with 7 bases identical to TRBD1. Germline CDR1 SGHTA, CDR2 FQGNSA. J gave up 5 bases and V 1 base, and 5 bases lay outside the gene matches. CDR3 length equals 15 residues. The CDR3 bases are TGTGCCAGCAGCTTAGACAGGGGCGGGGATCAGCCCCAGCATTTT. This sequence encodes CASSLDRGGDQPQHF. Variable domain in full (rest from reference TRBV7-2 and TRBJ1-5): GAGVSQSPSNKVTEKGKDVELRCDPISGHTALYWYRQSLGQGLEFLIYFQGNSAPDKSGLPSDRFSAERTGGSVSTLTIQRTQQEDSAVYLCASSLDRGGDQPQHFGDGTRLSIL.

V is TRBV2 and J is TRBJ1-1, with D maybe TRBD1 (5 bases). CDR1 and CDR2 from the germline V gene are SNHLY and FYNNEI. The CDR3 consists of 16 residues. With 6 bases removed from V and 0 bases from J, the gap between germline ends came to 17 bases. The CDR3 loop is CASSRGVPGLNTEAFF. CDR3 nucleotide sequence: TGTGCCAGCAGCCGAGGGGTTCCAGGATTGAACACTGAAGCTTTCTTT.

This chain links TRBV28 with TRBJ1-1; no reliable D call. The germline V gene encodes CDR1 MDHEN and CDR2 SYDVKM. The V end was cut by 3 bases, the J end by 0 bases, with 8 bases between. CDR3 length: 14 amino acids. The CDR3 is CASSFANLNTEAFF. As DNA, the CDR3 is TGTGCCAGCAGTTTCGCCAACTTGAACACTGAAGCTTTCTTT.

This chain connects TRBV6-5 to TRBJ1-3, with 7 bases lining up with TRBD1. Germline values: CDR1 MNHEY, CDR2 SVGAGI. The ends lost 5 bases at V and 2 bases at J; junction bases unmatched: 3. The CDR3 length is 14 residues. The CDR3, as DNA: TGTGCCAGCAGTCCAACAGGGGCTGGAAACACCATATATTTT. This encodes CASSPTGAGNTIYF.